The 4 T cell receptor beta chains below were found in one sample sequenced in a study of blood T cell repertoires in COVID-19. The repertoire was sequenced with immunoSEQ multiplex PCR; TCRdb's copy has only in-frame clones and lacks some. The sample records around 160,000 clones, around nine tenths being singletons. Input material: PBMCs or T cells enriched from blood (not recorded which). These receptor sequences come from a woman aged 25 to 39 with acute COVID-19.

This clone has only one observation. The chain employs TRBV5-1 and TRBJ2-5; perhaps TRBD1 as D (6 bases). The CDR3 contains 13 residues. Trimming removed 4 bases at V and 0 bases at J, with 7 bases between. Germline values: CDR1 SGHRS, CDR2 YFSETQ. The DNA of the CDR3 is TGCGCCAGCAGCCGGGACAACCAAGAGACCCAGTACTTC. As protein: CASSRDNQETQYF.

In DNA form, the CDR3 reads TGTGCCATCAGTGATCCGGGACAGGGGAACACTGAAGCTTTCTTT. This translates into CAISDPGQGNTEAFF. This chain links TRBV10-3 with TRBJ1-1; 9 nucleotides match TRBD1. V dropped 3 bases and J dropped 1; count of bases not matched to a gene: 3. Germline-derived CDR1 and CDR2 are ENHRY and SYGVKD. This CDR3 spans 15 amino acids.

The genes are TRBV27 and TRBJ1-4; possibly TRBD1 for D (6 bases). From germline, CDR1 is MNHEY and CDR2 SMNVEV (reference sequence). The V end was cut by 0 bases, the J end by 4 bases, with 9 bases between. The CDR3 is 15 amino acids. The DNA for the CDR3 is TGTGCCAGCAGTTTATCGACAGGAAATAATGAAAAACTGTTTTTT. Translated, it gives CASSLSTGNNEKLFF.

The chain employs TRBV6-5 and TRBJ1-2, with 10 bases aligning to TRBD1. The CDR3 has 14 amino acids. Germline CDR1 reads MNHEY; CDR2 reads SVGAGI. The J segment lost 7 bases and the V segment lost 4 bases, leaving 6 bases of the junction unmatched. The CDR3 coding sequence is TGTGCCAGCAGTTTAAGAGGGACAGGGGTTGGCTACACCTTC. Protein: CASSLRGTGVGYTF.